The 28 T cell receptor beta chains below come from one sample, sequenced in a study of human T cells and chemical hapten exposure. MiXCR, applied by TCRdb to the RACE reads, yields one record per CDR3 protein. The sample has tens of thousands of distinct CDR3 sequences; approximately 12% are singletons. Time point meaning: pre-sensitization, week 0. Noted treatment: therapeutic diphenylcyclopropenone sensitization with weekly scalp DPC. Before extraction, the whole blood was not fractionated, and total RNA was taken from it. The sample here was whole blood, taken in connection with sensitization to the hapten diphenylcyclopropenone (DPC). All receptors derive from a woman aged 40 to 55 with alopecia areata. Some clones in this sample may be carry-over from other donors' samples.

This clonotype was detected a few times. The genes are TRBV30 and TRBJ2-1; D not certain. The germline V gene has CDR1 GTSNPN and CDR2 SVGIG (reference sequence). V was shortened by 0 bases and J by 6 bases, with 9 bases between the two germline ends. CDR3 length: 13 residues. As DNA, the CDR3 is TGTGCCTGGAGTGTTCTAGTCTCCAATGAGCAGTTCTTC. This translates into CAWSVLVSNEQFF.

This clonotype was recorded many times. The rearrangement links TRBV28 to TRBJ1-2; D not certain. V was trimmed by 5 bases and J by 5 bases, leaving 9 bases between them. In germline, CDR1 is MDHEN, CDR2 SYDVKM. This CDR3 is built from 12 residues. This chain's CDR3 is CASSLQSYGYTF. Written as DNA, the CDR3 is TGTGCCAGCAGTCTCCAATCTTATGGCTACACCTTC.

This clonotype has just a few counts. Its ends do not fully match the called genes, so a read error is possible. The chain recombines TRBV7-7 with TRBJ1-4; 7 positions agree with TRBD1. Germline V gene data show CDR1 as SSHAT and CDR2 as FNYEAQ (reference sequence). This CDR3 is built from 16 residues. CDR3 sequence reads: CASSSTGPGGSGKLFF. Written as DNA, the CDR3 is TGTGCTAGCAGCTCGACAGGGCCAGGGGGTTCGGGAAAACTGTTTTTT.

This chain links TRBV7-9 with TRBJ1-5; perhaps TRBD1 as D (6 bases). This CDR3 is built from 14 residues. The V end was cut by 2 bases, the J end by 4 bases, with 9 bases between. Germline-derived CDR1 and CDR2 are SEHNR and FQNEAQ (reference sequence). DNA for the CDR3: TGTGCCAGCAGCTTACCAGGGGCGAATCAGCCCCAGCATTTT. As protein: CASSLPGANQPQHF.

The chain joins TRBV28 to TRBJ2-7; 9 nucleotides line up with TRBD1. V lost 6 bases to trimming and J lost 7 bases; unmatched junction nucleotides: 7. The CDR3 is made up of 13 amino acids. Germline V lookup: CDR1 MDHEN, CDR2 SYDVKM. CDR3 protein: CASSPDRGGEQYF. The CDR3 nucleotides are TGTGCCAGCAGCCCGGACAGGGGAGGGGAGCAGTACTTC.

Concerning this clonotype: A read error may produce the germline difference seen at one junction end. The chain is built from TRBV7-2 and TRBJ2-7; 11 bases are a match to TRBD2. There are 16 residues in the CDR3. CDR1 and CDR2 from the germline V gene are SGHTA and FQGNSA. The CDR3 here is CASSLALAGEIYEQYF. The CDR3, as DNA: TGTGCCAGCAGCCTAGCACTAGCGGGAGAGATCTACGAGCAGTACTTC.

The genes are TRBV7-9 and TRBJ1-5, with TRBD1 matching 10 bases. This CDR3 contains 15 residues. The ends lost 5 bases at V and 7 bases at J; junction bases unmatched: 8. The germline V gene encodes CDR1 SEHNR and CDR2 FQNEAQ (reference sequence). The CDR3 region has the DNA TGTGCCAGCAGCGCGACAGGGGGCAATGGACAGCCCCAGCATTTT. Its protein product is CASSATGGNGQPQHF.

The table lists this clonotype with many counts. This chain links TRBV11-2 with TRBJ1-4; no reliable D call. From germline, CDR1 is SGHAT and CDR2 FQNNGV. The CDR3 contains 14 residues. V shed 5 bases and J shed 8 bases, with 15 bases lying between them. For the CDR3, the DNA is TGTGCCAGCAGCGACGACCCCCTGGGGGAAAAACTGTTTTTT. As protein: CASSDDPLGEKLFF.

This clonotype was seen only once. V and J are TRBV21-1 and TRBJ2-3; the table gives TRBD1 as D, unverified against the DNA. TRBV21-1 is given as a pseudogene. The CDR3 totals 13 residues. The CDR3 loop reads CASSWTGWCTQYF. As DNA, the CDR3 is TGTGCCAGCAGCTGGACAGGTTGGTGTACGCAGTATTTT.

This clonotype showed up many times. The rearrangement uses TRBV28 and TRBJ2-5; the D is unclear. V gave up 7 bases and J gave up 5 bases, with 8 bases separating them. This CDR3 spans 11 amino acids. Germline lookup yields CDR1 MDHEN and CDR2 SYDVKM. DNA of the CDR3: TGTGCCAGCAAAGTCACCGAGACCCAGTACTTC. Translation: CASKVTETQYF.

This clonotype has a handful of counts. The chain is built from TRBV5-1 and TRBJ1-2; D is unresolved. Germline V gives CDR1 SGHRS, CDR2 YFSETQ. The CDR3 is 13 residues long. V gave up 5 bases and J gave up 8 bases, with 16 bases separating them. The CDR3, as DNA: TGCGCCAGCAGTCGGGGAATTGGAGACGGCTACACCTTC. It translates to CASSRGIGDGYTF.

This clonotype was seen only a few times. The chain is built from TRBV29-1 and TRBJ2-7; no clear D gene. This CDR3 has 13 amino acids. Germline values: CDR1 SQVTM, CDR2 ANQGSEA. V was shortened by 0 bases and J by 2 bases, with 8 bases between the two germline ends. CDR3 DNA sequence: TGCAGCGTTGAAGATAGGAAAACCTACGAGCAGTACTTC. It yields the protein CSVEDRKTYEQYF.

V gene TRBV2 combines with J gene TRBJ2-3; weak D call: TRBD2 (6 bases). CDR1 is SNHLY, CDR2 FYNNEI, per germline. CDR3 size: 15 residues. V was pared by 6 bases and J by 0 bases, with 13 bases between. CDR3 coding DNA: TGTGCCAGCAGGATCAGGCGGGACAGCACAGATACGCAGTATTTT. It specifies CASRIRRDSTDTQYF.

In DNA form, the CDR3 reads TGCGCCAGCAGCGTACAGGGGGACCCGAGCAATGAGCAGTTCTTC. Translated, it gives CASSVQGDPSNEQFF. This sequence joins TRBV5-1 and TRBJ2-1, with TRBD1 identical over 8 bases. J lost 6 bases, V lost 4 bases, and 9 bases had no gene match. CDR3 size: 15 residues. Germline V gene data show CDR1 as SGHRS and CDR2 as YFSETQ.

The rearrangement joins TRBV10-2 to TRBJ2-7; 15 nucleotides agree with TRBD2. Germline trimming cut 7 bases from V and 7 bases from J; bases unmatched to any gene: 14. The CDR3 has 17 residues. The germline gives CDR1 WSHSY, CDR2 SAAADI. The CDR3 nucleotides are TGCGCCAGCATCGAGACAGGCGGACTAGCGGGAGGGGAAGAGCAGTACTTC. Translated: CASIETGGLAGGEEQYF.

This clonotype came up many times. The rearrangement links TRBV18 to TRBJ1-2; a possible D gene is TRBD1 (5 bases). This CDR3 comprises 14 residues. Per the germline V gene, CDR1 is KGHSH and CDR2 is LQKENI. Trimming took 6 bases from V and 6 from J, leaving 17 bases between them. CDR3 amino acids: CASSHGTGGDGYTF. For the CDR3, the DNA is TGTGCCAGCTCCCACGGGACTGGCGGGGATGGCTACACCTTC.

This clonotype was seen ten or more times. This rearrangement joins TRBV3-1 to TRBJ2-7; TRBD1 agrees at 11 bases. J was trimmed by 2 bases and V by 7 bases; bases with no gene match: 7. The CDR3 extends over 15 amino acids. In germline, CDR1 is LGHDT, CDR2 YNNKEL (reference sequence). The CDR3 DNA is TGTGCCAGCACCACCGGGACAGGGGGGACCTACGAGCAGTACTTC. This encodes CASTTGTGGTYEQYF.

This clonotype was seen only a few times. The gene calls are TRBV29-1 and TRBJ2-1; D unclear. Germline CDR1 reads SQVTM; CDR2 reads ANQGSEA. V gave up 3 bases and J gave up 8 bases, with 11 bases separating them. The CDR3 is 12 amino acids. CDR3 protein: CSVEGKTDEQFF. The CDR3 DNA reads TGCAGCGTTGAGGGAAAGACGGATGAGCAGTTCTTC.

This clonotype has a single count. CDR3 DNA sequence: TGCAGCTTTCCCGGGACAGTCAATGAGCAGTTCTTC. Translated, it gives CSFPGTVNEQFF. V usage is TRBV29-1 and J usage is TRBJ2-1, with 7 bases lining up with TRBD1. The CDR3 loop spans 12 amino acids. Germline V gives CDR1 SQVTM, CDR2 ANQGSEA. The trim removed 8 bases at V and 6 bases at J, leaving 7 bases unmatched.

This clonotype was found many times. The V and J genes are TRBV6-5 and TRBJ1-3; 7 bases line up with TRBD1. The V gene end was trimmed by 0 bases and the J gene end by 4 bases; junction bases not matched to a gene: 6. The CDR3 runs 16 residues. Germline CDR1 is MNHEY and CDR2 is SVGAGI. The CDR3 is CASSYSATGSGNTIYF. CDR3 coding DNA: TGTGCCAGCAGTTACTCGGCGACAGGGAGCGGAAACACCATATATTTT.

A few counts support this clonotype. The chain recombines TRBV11-2 with TRBJ2-2; D ambiguous. Germline V CDR1 and CDR2: SGHAT, FQNNGV. V was clipped by 6 bases and J by 4 bases, with 12 bases between them. The CDR3 sequence is 14 residues long. DNA for the CDR3: TGTGCCAGCAGACTTATTGCTGGCACCGGGGAGCTGTTTTTT. It codes for CASRLIAGTGELFF.

The chain recombines TRBV14 with TRBJ2-3; D call uncertain. The germline V and J ends were trimmed by 3 bases and 2 bases, with 0 bases remaining between them. This CDR3 has 11 residues. CDR1 and CDR2 (germline): SGHDN, FVKESK. CDR3 region: CASSHTDTQYF. In DNA form, the CDR3 reads TGTGCCAGCAGCCACACAGATACGCAGTATTTT. The whole variable domain, filled in from reference TRBV14 and TRBJ2-3, reads EAGVTQFPSHSVIEKGQTVTLRCDPISGHDNLYWYRRVMGKEIKFLLHFVKESKQDESGMPNNRFLAERTGGTYSTLKVQPAELEDSGVYFCASSHTDTQYFGPGTRLTVL.

Many counts were recorded for this clonotype. The J gene is TRBJ1-1, the V gene TRBV29-1, with D possibly TRBD1 on 6 matching bases. Germline CDR1 is SQVTM and CDR2 is ANQGSEA. The CDR3 sequence is 13 residues long. V lost 7 bases, J lost 2 bases, and 14 bases lay in between. The CDR3 nucleotides are TGCAGCGCCCGGGGGGCGGGTAACACTGAAGCTTTCTTT. Protein sequence: CSARGAGNTEAFF.

This clonotype was found many times. The V and J genes are TRBV29-1 and TRBJ2-1, with 8 bases fitting TRBD2. The CDR3 contains 12 residues. Germline V lookup: CDR1 SQVTM, CDR2 ANQGSEA. V shed 7 bases, J shed 5 bases, and the junction held 4 bases outside the gene matches. CDR3 bases: TGCAGCGCCGGACTAGCTAACAATGAGCAGTTCTTC. It encodes CSAGLANNEQFF.

This chain joins TRBV15 and TRBJ2-1, with 10 bases identical to TRBD1. J gave up 5 bases and V 3 bases, and 4 bases lay outside the gene matches. The germline gives CDR1 LNHNV, CDR2 YYDKDF (reference sequence). CDR3 length equals 15 residues. The CDR3 DNA sequence: TGTGCCACCAGCAGGGGGGACAGGGGAAACAATGAGCAGTTCTTC. Translation: CATSRGDRGNNEQFF.

The V call is TRBV28, the J call TRBJ2-3; D gene unclear. The V end lost 3 bases, the J end lost 2 bases, and 6 bases lay between the germline ends. CDR1 and CDR2 (germline): MDHEN, SYDVKM. The CDR3 loop spans 13 amino acids. The CDR3 DNA follows: TGTGCCAGCAGTTTCTCTAACACAGATACGCAGTATTTT. Its translation: CASSFSNTDTQYF.

The table lists this clonotype with many counts. The chain joins TRBV14 to TRBJ2-1; 9 nucleotides agree with TRBD1. The CDR3 runs to 18 residues. CDR1 is SGHDN and CDR2 is FVKESK in the germline V gene. The J segment lost 2 bases and the V segment lost 3 bases, leaving 11 bases of the junction unmatched. The CDR3 loop is CASSQAGTGKSTYNEQFF. CDR3 in DNA: TGTGCCAGCAGCCAGGCCGGGACAGGGAAAAGCACCTACAATGAGCAGTTCTTC.

This clonotype has a count of ten or more. The chain is built from TRBV5-6 and TRBJ2-7; possibly TRBD2 for D (6 bases). Per germline, CDR1 SGHDT and CDR2 YYEEEE. This CDR3 spans 13 amino acids. Trimming took 1 base from V and 7 from J, leaving 12 bases between them. CDR3: CASSLISAGEQYF. CDR3 in DNA: TGTGCCAGCAGCTTGATTTCGGCGGGGGAGCAGTACTTC.